Presented here are 14 T cell receptor beta chains from one specimen sequenced in a study of early stage breast cancer tumors. TCRdb keeps only in-frame clones here, not all; method: immunoSEQ multiplex PCR. The data hold just over 50,000 clones, with around 78% observed a single time. Specimen: blood. These receptors came from a person aged 35-50 years with breast cancer.

The V gene is TRBV10-2, the J gene TRBJ2-2; 12 bases are a match to TRBD2. The germline CDR1 and CDR2 sequences are WSHSY and SAAADI. The length of the CDR3 is 13 residues. The junction had 3 bases not matched to a gene; V was cut back by 10 bases and J by 6 bases. CDR3 DNA: TGCGCCATCCGACTAGCGGGAGCCGGGGAGCTGTTTTTT. It codes for CAIRLAGAGELFF.

The genes are TRBV30 and TRBJ2-3; perhaps TRBD1 as D (6 bases). V dropped 5 bases and J dropped 6 bases, with 18 bases sitting between them. This CDR3 contains 14 residues. The germline V gene has CDR1 GTSNPN and CDR2 SVGIG (reference sequence). CDR3 region: CAWAEGARGDTQYF. The CDR3 region has the DNA TGTGCCTGGGCCGAGGGAGCGAGGGGGGATACGCAGTATTTT.

The chain recombines TRBV2 with TRBJ1-2, with unresolved D. Trimming took off 9 bases at V and 8 bases at J, with 13 bases between the two ends. Germline values: CDR1 SNHLY, CDR2 FYNNEI. The CDR3 has 11 residues. DNA for the CDR3: TGTGCCAGTCGGACGGTCGGGGGCTACACCTTC. Protein sequence: CASRTVGGYTF.

The chain is built from TRBV7-8 and TRBJ2-4, with a tentative D call TRBD1 (6 bases). Germline V gene lookup returns CDR1 SGHVS and CDR2 FQNEAQ. Trimming shortened V by 5 bases and J by 3 bases, and 11 bases separated the two germline ends. The CDR3 is made up of 14 amino acids. The CDR3 DNA sequence: TGTGCCAGCAGCCCGAGGGGGAGCAAAAACATTCAGTACTTC. Translated, it gives CASSPRGSKNIQYF.

V and J are TRBV2 and TRBJ2-5; 8 bases are shared with TRBD1. J was trimmed by 4 bases and V by 6 bases; bases with no gene match: 7. CDR3 length: 14 amino acids. CDR1 SNHLY and CDR2 FYNNEI come from the germline V gene. CDR3 region: CASRPRTGRETQYF. CDR3 coding DNA: TGTGCCAGCAGGCCGAGGACAGGGCGAGAGACCCAGTACTTC.

This chain joins TRBV5-1 and TRBJ2-2, with a weak D call TRBD1 (5 bases). The CDR3 extends over 16 amino acids. Trimming took off 0 bases at V and 4 bases at J, with 13 bases between the two ends. CDR1 and CDR2 from the germline V gene are SGHRS and YFSETQ. Here the CDR3 reads CASSLGGRVGTGELFF. The CDR3 coding sequence is TGCGCCAGCAGCTTGGGGGGCAGGGTCGGCACCGGGGAGCTGTTTTTT.

The rearrangement joins TRBV19 to TRBJ1-2; perhaps TRBD1 as D (5 bases). V was cut by 9 bases and J by 8 bases, with 25 bases left in between. The CDR3 length is 15 residues. CDR1 LNHDA and CDR2 SQIVND come from the germline V gene (reference sequence). CDR3 in amino acids: CASHLGVSGISGYTF. CDR3 coding DNA: TGTGCCAGCCACCTGGGTGTGTCAGGGATTTCAGGCTACACCTTC.

The rearrangement joins TRBV6-1 to TRBJ1-4; 7 bases match TRBD1. Per germline, CDR1 MNHNS and CDR2 SASEGT. The CDR3 sequence is 13 residues long. The V gene end was trimmed by 7 bases and the J gene end by 4 bases; junction bases not matched to a gene: 3. CDR3 region: CASTRQGNEKLFF. CDR3 coding DNA: TGTGCCAGCACTCGACAGGGTAATGAAAAACTGTTTTTT.

The V call is TRBV5-1, the J call TRBJ2-5, with D perhaps matching TRBD1 (5 bases). V lost 0 bases and J 4 bases, leaving 13 bases between the germline ends. In germline, CDR1 is SGHRS, CDR2 YFSETQ. The CDR3 spans 15 residues. The CDR3 loop reads CASSLGSGMRETQYF. The CDR3 DNA follows: TGCGCCAGCAGCTTGGGGTCAGGGATGAGAGAGACCCAGTACTTC.

There are a few counts of this clone. The rearrangement uses TRBV11-3 and TRBJ1-3; maybe TRBD1 (5 bases). This CDR3 has 15 residues. V was shortened by 2 bases and J by 2 bases, with 10 bases between the two germline ends. From germline, CDR1 is SGHNT and CDR2 YENEEA. The CDR3 sequence is CASSLQGFTGNTIYF. The CDR3 DNA reads TGTGCCAGCAGCTTACAGGGTTTCACTGGAAACACCATATATTTT.

The V and J genes are TRBV11-2 and TRBJ2-3; D call uncertain. CDR1 is SGHAT and CDR2 is FQNNGV in the germline V gene. The CDR3 sequence is 16 residues long. V shed 2 bases and J shed 0 bases, with 12 bases lying between them. The CDR3, as DNA: TGTGCCAGCAGCTTAAGTGTCAGACCTAGCACAGATACGCAGTATTTT. Protein product: CASSLSVRPSTDTQYF.

The J gene is TRBJ2-5, the V gene TRBV5-8; 8 bases align to TRBD2. V lost 4 bases and J lost 2; bases outside the gene matches: 7. CDR1 SGHTS and CDR2 YDEGEE come from the germline V gene. CDR3 length equals 15 residues. CDR3 residues: CASSRTSITQETQYF. CDR3 nucleotide sequence: TGTGCCAGCAGCAGGACTAGCATAACGCAAGAGACCCAGTACTTC.

The CDR3 protein is CATDWTDTQYF. The CDR3 DNA follows: TGTGCCACAGACTGGACAGATACGCAGTATTTT. The V and J genes are TRBV19 and TRBJ2-3; D gene uncertain. This CDR3 comprises 11 residues. The germline V gene encodes CDR1 LNHDA and CDR2 SQIVND (reference sequence). Trimming pared 10 bases from V and 3 bases from J, leaving 8 bases between.

The chain recombines TRBV29-1 with TRBJ2-7, with unresolved D. Trimming removed 4 bases from V and 2 bases from J, with 6 bases in between. CDR3 size: 11 residues. Looked up from germline, CDR1 is SQVTM and CDR2 is ANQGSEA. The CDR3 DNA sequence: TGCAGCGTTGCACAGACCTACGAGCAGTACTTC. Its protein is CSVAQTYEQYF.